This entry is about one T cell receptor (beta chain). Its specificity is not known. The data originate from a study of CD8+ T cells in alopecia areata. Isolated RNA was reverse transcribed into cDNA used as the sequencing template. The method was immunoSEQ multiplex PCR; TCRdb's version includes in-frame clones alone and lacks a portion of them. The sample includes approximately 140,000 clones, about 90% of them seen just once. Peripheral blood samples and lesional scalp punch biopsies were obtained from alopecia areata patients. Study-wide results and limits: Affected lesional scalp, above all in alopecia totalis/universalis, was more clonal than normal scalp. Among the cells sequenced in scalp samples are also the resident alphabeta T cells of normal skin.

The length of the CDR3 is 11 residues. The germline V gene has CDR1 SQVTM and CDR2 ANQGSEA. V lost 7 bases and J 2 bases, leaving 8 bases between the germline ends. The sequencing used CD8+ T cells sorted from blood, collected at week 0. V usage is TRBV29-1 and J usage is TRBJ1-2, with a possible D match to TRBD1 (5 bases). This clonotype was sampled from a human donor with alopecia areata. The CDR3 DNA is TGCAGCGCGCAGGGCAACTATGGCTACACCTTC. As protein: CSAQGNYGYTF.